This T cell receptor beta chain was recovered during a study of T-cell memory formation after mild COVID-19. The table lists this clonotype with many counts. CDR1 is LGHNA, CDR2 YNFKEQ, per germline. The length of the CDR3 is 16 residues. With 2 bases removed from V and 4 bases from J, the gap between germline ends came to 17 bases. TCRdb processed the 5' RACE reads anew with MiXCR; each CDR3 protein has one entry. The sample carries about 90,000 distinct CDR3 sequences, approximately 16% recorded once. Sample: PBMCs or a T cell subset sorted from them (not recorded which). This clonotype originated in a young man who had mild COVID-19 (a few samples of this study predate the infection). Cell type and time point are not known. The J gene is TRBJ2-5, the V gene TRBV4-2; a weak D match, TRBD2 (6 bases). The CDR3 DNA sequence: TGTGCCAGCAGCCAATCGACGGGTGGGGGAGGAGAGACCCAGTACTTC. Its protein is CASSQSTGGGGETQYF.